This T cell receptor beta chain stems from a study of T cell responses to AZD1222 COVID-19 vaccine. Study results and caveats: It should be noted that donors were predominantly white British and more often female, and clonal diversity was possibly underestimated. Spike-spanning, vaccine-associated CD4 TCRs were dominant at 160-218 and 743-854. The study found Spike-specific TCR breadth and depth rose after two AZD1222 doses. It was only a handful of AZD1222 recipients who were seropositive at baseline.

Only in-frame clones appear in the TCRdb table, and some are missing; sequencing was by immunoSEQ multiplex PCR. The table lists 100,000 to 150,000 clones, roughly 86% of them singletons. This CDR3 has 13 residues. From germline, CDR1 is SEHNR and CDR2 FQNEAQ (reference sequence). V was clipped by 2 bases and J by 5 bases, with 6 bases between them. To note about this clone: Its antigen is still unknown.

The TCR sequence derives from an adult in good health. The specimen was peripheral blood, collected on day 0 of AZD1222 vaccination. The chain combines TRBV7-9 with TRBJ1-4; D is ambiguous. CDR3 sequence reads: CASSLRENEKLFF. In DNA form, the CDR3 reads TGTGCCAGCAGCTTAAGAGAGAATGAAAAACTGTTTTTT. Looking up the rest from reference TRBV7-9 and TRBJ1-4 gives the full variable domain: DTGVSQNPRHKITKRGQNVTFRCDPISEHNRLYWYRQTLGQGPEFLTYFQNEAQLEKSRLLSDRFSAERPKGSFSTLEIQRTEQGDSAMYLCASSLRENEKLFFGSGTQLSVL.